The source of this T cell receptor (beta chain) is a study of response to subunit inactivated influenza vaccine. This clonotype has at least ten counts. Its antigen is currently unknown. One entry per CDR3 protein, called by TCRdb with MiXCR from the RT-PCR reads. The profile shows about 520,000 distinct CDR3 sequences, roughly 11% of them singletons. Study-level points and caveats: Few additional T cells are recruited per seasonal influenza vaccination, authors suggested.

The germline V and J ends were trimmed by 8 bases and 10 bases, with 18 bases remaining between them. Germline CDR1 is MNHNS and CDR2 is SASEGT. This CDR3 contains 14 residues. The genes are TRBV6-1 and TRBJ1-6; possible D gene TRBD1, 5 bases. Sequencing used PBMCs from blood, obtained about 40 days after vaccination. This TCR derives from a man aged 50 or older who received an inactivated influenza vaccine. CDR3 DNA: TGTGCCAGCGGGATCGGGACGGCCCCCTCACCCCTCCACTTT. Its translation: CASGIGTAPSPLHF.